This T cell receptor beta chain derives from a study of blood T cell repertoires in COVID-19. TCRdb keeps only in-frame clones here, not all; method: immunoSEQ multiplex PCR. The sample shows approximately 140,000 clones, 87% of them seen only once. Germline lookup yields CDR1 SGHTA and CDR2 FQGNSA. V lost 5 bases and J lost 3; bases outside the gene matches: 4. The CDR3 spans 13 residues. What was sequenced was peripheral blood. The rearrangement links TRBV7-2 to TRBJ2-7; 7 nucleotides line up with TRBD1. The sequence was collected from a man of 80 years or more with acute or convalescent COVID-19. The CDR3 nucleotides read TGTGCCAGCAGCCATAGACAGGGCTACGAGCAGTACTTC. This gives the protein CASSHRQGYEQYF.